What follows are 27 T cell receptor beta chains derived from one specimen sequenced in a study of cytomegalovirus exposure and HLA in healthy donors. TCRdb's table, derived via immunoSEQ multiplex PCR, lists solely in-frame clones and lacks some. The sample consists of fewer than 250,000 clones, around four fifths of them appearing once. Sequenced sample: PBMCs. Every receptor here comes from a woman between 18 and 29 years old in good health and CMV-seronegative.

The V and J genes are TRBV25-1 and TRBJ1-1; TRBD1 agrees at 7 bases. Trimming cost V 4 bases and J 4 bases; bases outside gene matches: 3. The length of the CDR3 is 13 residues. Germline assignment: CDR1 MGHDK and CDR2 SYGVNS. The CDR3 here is CASSVAGGTEAFF. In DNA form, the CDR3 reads TGTGCCAGCAGTGTAGCAGGGGGCACTGAAGCTTTCTTT.

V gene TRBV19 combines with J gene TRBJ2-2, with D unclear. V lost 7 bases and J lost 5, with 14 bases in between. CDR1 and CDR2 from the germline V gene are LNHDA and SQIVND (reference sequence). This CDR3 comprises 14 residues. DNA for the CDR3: TGTGCCAGTATTGGGGTGGGTCGGACCGGGGAGCTGTTTTTT. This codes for CASIGVGRTGELFF. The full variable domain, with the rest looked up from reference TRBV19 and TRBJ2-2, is DGGITQSPKYLFRKEGQNVTLSCEQNLNHDAMYWYRQDPGQGLRLIYYSQIVNDFQKGDIAEGYSVSREKKESFPLTVTSAQKNPTAFYLCASIGVGRTGELFFGEGSRLTVL.

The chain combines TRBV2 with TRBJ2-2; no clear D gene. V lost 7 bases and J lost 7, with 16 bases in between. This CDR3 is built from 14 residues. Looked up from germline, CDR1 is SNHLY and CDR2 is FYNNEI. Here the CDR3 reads CASTDTNKGGELFF. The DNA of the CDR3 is TGTGCCAGCACCGACACCAACAAGGGCGGGGAGCTGTTTTTT.

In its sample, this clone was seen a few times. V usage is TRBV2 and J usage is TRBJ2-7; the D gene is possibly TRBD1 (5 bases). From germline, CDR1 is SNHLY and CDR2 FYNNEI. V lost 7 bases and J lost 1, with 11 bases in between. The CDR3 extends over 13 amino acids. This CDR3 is CASTRQTSYEQYF. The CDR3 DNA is TGTGCCAGCACCAGACAGACTTCCTACGAGCAGTACTTC.

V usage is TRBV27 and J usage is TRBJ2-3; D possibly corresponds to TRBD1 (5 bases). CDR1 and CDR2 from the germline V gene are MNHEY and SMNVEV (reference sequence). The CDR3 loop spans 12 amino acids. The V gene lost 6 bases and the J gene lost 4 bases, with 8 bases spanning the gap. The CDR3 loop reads CASSLGPDTQYF. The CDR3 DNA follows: TGTGCCAGCAGCCTGGGGCCAGATACGCAGTATTTT.

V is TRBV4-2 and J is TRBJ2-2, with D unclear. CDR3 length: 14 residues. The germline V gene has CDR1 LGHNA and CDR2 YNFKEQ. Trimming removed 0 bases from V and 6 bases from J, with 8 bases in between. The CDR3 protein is CASSQDASPGELFF. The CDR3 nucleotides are TGTGCCAGCAGCCAAGATGCAAGCCCCGGGGAGCTGTTTTTT.

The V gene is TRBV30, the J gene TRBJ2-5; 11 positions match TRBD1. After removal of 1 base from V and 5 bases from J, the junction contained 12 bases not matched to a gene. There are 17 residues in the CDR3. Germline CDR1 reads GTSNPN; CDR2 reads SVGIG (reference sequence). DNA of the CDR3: TGTGCCTGGAGTGCTGGACAGGGGGCGATGGTTCGTGAGACCCAGTACTTC. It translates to CAWSAGQGAMVRETQYF.

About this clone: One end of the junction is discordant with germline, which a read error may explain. CDR3 DNA: TGTGCCAGCAGTAGGGACAGGGGAAGGTTC. As protein: CASSRDRGRF. The rearrangement joins TRBV27 to TRBJ2-7, with 10 bases that match TRBD1. Germline V CDR1 and CDR2: MNHEY, SMNVEV (reference sequence). The CDR3 runs 10 residues.

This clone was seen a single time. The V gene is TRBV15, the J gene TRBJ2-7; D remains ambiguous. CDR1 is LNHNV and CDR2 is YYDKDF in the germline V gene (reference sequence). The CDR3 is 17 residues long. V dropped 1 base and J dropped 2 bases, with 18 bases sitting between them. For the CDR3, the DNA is TGTGCCACCAGCAGAGTGGTTGGGATAGCCACTCCCTACGAGCAGTACTTC. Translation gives CATSRVVGIATPYEQYF.

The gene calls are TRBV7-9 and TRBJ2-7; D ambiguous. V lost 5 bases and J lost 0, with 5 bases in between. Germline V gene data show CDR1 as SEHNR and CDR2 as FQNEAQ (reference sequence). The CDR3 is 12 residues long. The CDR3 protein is CASSLSSYEQYF. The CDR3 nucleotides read TGTGCCAGCAGCCTCAGCTCCTACGAGCAGTACTTC.

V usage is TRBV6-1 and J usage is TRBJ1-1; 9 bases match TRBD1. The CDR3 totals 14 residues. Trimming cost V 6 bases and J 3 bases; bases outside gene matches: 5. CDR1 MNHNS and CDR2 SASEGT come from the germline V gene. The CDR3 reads CASRGGQGYTEAFF. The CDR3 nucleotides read TGTGCCAGCAGAGGTGGACAGGGGTACACTGAAGCTTTCTTT.

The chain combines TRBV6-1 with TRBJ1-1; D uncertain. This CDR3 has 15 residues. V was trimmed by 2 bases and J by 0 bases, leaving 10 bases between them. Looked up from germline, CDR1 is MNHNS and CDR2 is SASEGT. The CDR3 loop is CASSELHTLNTEAFF. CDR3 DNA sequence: TGTGCCAGCAGTGAATTGCACACACTGAACACTGAAGCTTTCTTT.

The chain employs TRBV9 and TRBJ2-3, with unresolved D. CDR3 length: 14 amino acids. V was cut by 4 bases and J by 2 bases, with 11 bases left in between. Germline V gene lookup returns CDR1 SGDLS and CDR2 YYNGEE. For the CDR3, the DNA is TGTGCCAGCAGCCCCCCGCCTGTCACAGATACGCAGTATTTT. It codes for CASSPPPVTDTQYF. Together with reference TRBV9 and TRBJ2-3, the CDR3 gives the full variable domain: DSGVTQTPKHLITATGQRVTLRCSPRSGDLSVYWYQQSLDQGLQFLIQYYNGEERAKGNILERFSAQQFPDLHSELNLSSLELGDSALYFCASSPPPVTDTQYFGPGTRLTVL.

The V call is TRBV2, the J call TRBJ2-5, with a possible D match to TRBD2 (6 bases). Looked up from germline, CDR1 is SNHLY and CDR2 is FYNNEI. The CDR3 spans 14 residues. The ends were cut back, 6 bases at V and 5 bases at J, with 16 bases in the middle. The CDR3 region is CASRYRDSGETQYF. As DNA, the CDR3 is TGTGCCAGCAGGTACCGGGACTCCGGGGAGACCCAGTACTTC.

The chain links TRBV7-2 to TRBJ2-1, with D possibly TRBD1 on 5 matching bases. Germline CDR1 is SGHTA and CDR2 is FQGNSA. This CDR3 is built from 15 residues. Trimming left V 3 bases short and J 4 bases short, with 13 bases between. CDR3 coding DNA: TGTGCCAGCAGCTTGGACCTTGGGGCATACAATGAGCAGTTCTTC. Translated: CASSLDLGAYNEQFF.

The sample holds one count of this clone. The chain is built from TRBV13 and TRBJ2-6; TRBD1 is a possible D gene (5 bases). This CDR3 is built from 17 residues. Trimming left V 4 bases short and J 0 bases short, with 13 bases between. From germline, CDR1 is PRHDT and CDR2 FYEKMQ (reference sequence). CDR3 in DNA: TGTGCCAGCAGCTCCCTCGGACATTTCTCTGGGGCCAACGTCCTGACTTTC. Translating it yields CASSSLGHFSGANVLTF.

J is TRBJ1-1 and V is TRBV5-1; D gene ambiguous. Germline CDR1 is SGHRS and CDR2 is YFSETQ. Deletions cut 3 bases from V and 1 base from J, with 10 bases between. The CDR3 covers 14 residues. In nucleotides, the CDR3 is TGCGCCAGCAGCTCGGACCTGTGGAACACTGAAGCTTTCTTT. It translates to CASSSDLWNTEAFF.

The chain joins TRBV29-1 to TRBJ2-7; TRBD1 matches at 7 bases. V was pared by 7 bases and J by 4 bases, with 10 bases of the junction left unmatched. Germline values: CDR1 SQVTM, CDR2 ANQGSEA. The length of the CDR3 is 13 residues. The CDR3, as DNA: TGCAGCGCCACGACAGGGTTAATTTACGAGCAGTACTTC. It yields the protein CSATTGLIYEQYF.

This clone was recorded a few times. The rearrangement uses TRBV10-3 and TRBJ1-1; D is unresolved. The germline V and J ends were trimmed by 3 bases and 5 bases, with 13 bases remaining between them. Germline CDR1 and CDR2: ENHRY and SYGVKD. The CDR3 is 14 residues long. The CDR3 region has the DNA TGTGCCATCAGTGAAGTGTGGAGCGAGACTGAAGCTTTCTTT. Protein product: CAISEVWSETEAFF.

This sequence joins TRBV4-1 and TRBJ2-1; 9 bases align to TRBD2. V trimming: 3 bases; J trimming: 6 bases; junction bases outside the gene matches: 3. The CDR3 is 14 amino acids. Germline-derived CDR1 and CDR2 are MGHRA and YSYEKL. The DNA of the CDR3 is TGCGCCAGCAGCCAGGCACTAGCGGGCAATGAGCAGTTCTTC. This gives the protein CASSQALAGNEQFF.

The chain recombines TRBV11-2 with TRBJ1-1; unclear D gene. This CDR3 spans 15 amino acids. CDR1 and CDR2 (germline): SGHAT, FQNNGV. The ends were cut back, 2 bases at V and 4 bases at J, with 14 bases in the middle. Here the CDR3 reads CASSLLIAGSTEAFF. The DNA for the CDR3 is TGTGCCAGCAGCTTACTTATCGCGGGGAGCACTGAAGCTTTCTTT.

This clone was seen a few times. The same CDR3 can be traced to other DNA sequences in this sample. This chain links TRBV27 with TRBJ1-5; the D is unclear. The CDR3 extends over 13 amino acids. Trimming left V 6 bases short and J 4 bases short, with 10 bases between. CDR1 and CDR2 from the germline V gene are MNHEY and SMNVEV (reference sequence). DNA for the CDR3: TGTGCCAGCAGACTCGGCAGAAATCAGCCCCAGCATTTT. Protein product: CASRLGRNQPQHF.

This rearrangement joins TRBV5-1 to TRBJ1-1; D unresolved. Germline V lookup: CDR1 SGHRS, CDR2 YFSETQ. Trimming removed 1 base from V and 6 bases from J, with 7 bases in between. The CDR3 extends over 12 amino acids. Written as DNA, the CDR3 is TGCGCCAGCAGCTTGACAGATCCTGAAGCTTTCTTT. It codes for CASSLTDPEAFF.

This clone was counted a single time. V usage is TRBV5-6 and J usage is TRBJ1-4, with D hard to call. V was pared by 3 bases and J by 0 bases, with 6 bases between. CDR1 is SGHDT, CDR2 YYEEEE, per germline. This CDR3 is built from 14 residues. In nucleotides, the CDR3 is TGTGCCAGCAGCTACACCGCAACTAATGAAAAACTGTTTTTT. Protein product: CASSYTATNEKLFF.

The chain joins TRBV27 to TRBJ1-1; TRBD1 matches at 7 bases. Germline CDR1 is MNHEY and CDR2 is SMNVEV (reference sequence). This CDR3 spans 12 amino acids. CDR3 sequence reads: CATQGGGREAFF. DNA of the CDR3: TGTGCTACCCAGGGAGGGGGCCGTGAAGCTTTCTTT.

In DNA, the CDR3 is TGTGCCAGCACGGGACTAGCGGGAGGGCTACCTCTCACAGATACGCAGTATTTT. Its protein product is CASTGLAGGLPLTDTQYF. This sequence joins TRBV2 and TRBJ2-3, with 16 bases aligning to TRBD2. The germline V gene encodes CDR1 SNHLY and CDR2 FYNNEI. V trimming: 7 bases; J trimming: 2 bases; junction bases outside the gene matches: 9. The CDR3 has 18 residues. Full variable domain (outside the CDR3, taken from reference TRBV2 and TRBJ2-3): EPEVTQTPSHQVTQMGQEVILRCVPISNHLYFYWYRQILGQKVEFLVSFYNNEISEKSEIFDDQFSVERPDGSNFTLKIRSTKLEDSAMYFCASTGLAGGLPLTDTQYFGPGTRLTVL.

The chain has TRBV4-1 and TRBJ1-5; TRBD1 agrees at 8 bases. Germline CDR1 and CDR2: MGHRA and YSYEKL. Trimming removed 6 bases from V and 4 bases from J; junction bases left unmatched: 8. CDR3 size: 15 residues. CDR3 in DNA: TGCGCCAGCAGGGACAGGGATTCTAGTAATCAGCCCCAGCATTTT. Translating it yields CASRDRDSSNQPQHF.